Listed below are T cell receptor beta chains from one sample, sequenced in a study of blood T cells in healthy people across ages. TCRdb re-analysed the 5' RACE reads in MiXCR, keeping a single row per CDR3 protein. The repertoire consists of approximately 900,000 distinct CDR3 sequences, with 48% occurring once and the leading ten covering roughly 13%. Sequences were obtained from blood. All receptors come from a man aged 25-40 years in good health. Each CDR3 is given with its conserved first and last residue. The order of the fields is D gene, clone size, V gene, J gene, CDR3 protein, CDR3 DNA. A D gene is named only where the DNA matches it firmly. Not all rows give a size; the values are once, few, many and, for expanded clones, a class.

d_gene: NA; abundance: many; v_gene: TRBV5-5; j_gene: TRBJ1-4; CDR3aa: CASSLVGGTNEKLFF; CDR3nt: TGTGCCAGCAGCTTGGTCGGGGGAACTAATGAAAAACTGTTTTTT
d_gene: NA; abundance: few; v_gene: TRBV7-9; j_gene: TRBJ1-4; CDR3aa: CASSLDSNEKLFF; CDR3nt: TGTGCCAGCAGCTTAGACAGCAATGAAAAACTGTTTTTT
d_gene: NA; abundance: few; v_gene: TRBV4-1; j_gene: TRBJ1-2; CDR3aa: CASSHQISYGYTF; CDR3nt: TGCGCCAGCAGCCACCAGATCAGCTATGGCTACACCTTC
d_gene: TRBD1; abundance: many; v_gene: TRBV10-3; j_gene: TRBJ1-2; CDR3aa: CAISAGQGYYGYTF; CDR3nt: TGTGCCATCAGTGCGGGACAGGGATACTATGGCTACACCTTC
d_gene: NA; abundance: few; v_gene: TRBV7-9; j_gene: TRBJ2-1; CDR3aa: CASSPASPARYNEQFF; CDR3nt: TGTGCCAGCAGCCCCGCCTCACCGGCCAGATACAATGAGCAGTTCTTC
d_gene: TRBD1; abundance: few; v_gene: TRBV6-4; j_gene: TRBJ1-6; CDR3aa: CASSEDRGPLHF; CDR3nt: TGTGCCAGCAGTGAAGACAGGGGCCCCCTCCACTTT
d_gene: NA; abundance: NA; v_gene: TRBV5-1; j_gene: TRBJ2-5; CDR3aa: CASSLDRQGTQYF; CDR3nt: TGCGCCAGCAGCTTGGACAGACAAGGGACCCAGTACTTC
d_gene: TRBD1; abundance: few; v_gene: TRBV24-1; j_gene: TRBJ2-7; CDR3aa: CATAGQGAVYEQYF; CDR3nt: TGTGCCACCGCCGGACAGGGGGCAGTTTACGAGCAGTACTTC
d_gene: NA; abundance: few; v_gene: TRBV6-1; j_gene: TRBJ2-7; CDR3aa: CASSEEASTYEQYF; CDR3nt: TGTGCCAGCAGTGAAGAGGCTAGTACCTACGAGCAGTACTTC
d_gene: NA; abundance: NA; v_gene: TRBV9; j_gene: TRBJ1-1; CDR3aa: CASSDTGGTGDRAFF; CDR3nt: TGTGCCAGCAGCGATACAGGAGGGACGGGAGATCGCGCTTTCTTT
d_gene: TRBD1; abundance: NA; v_gene: TRBV28; j_gene: TRBJ2-7; CDR3aa: CASSYGTGTHNEQYF; CDR3nt: TGTGCCAGCAGTTACGGGACAGGGACCCACAATGAGCAGTACTTC
d_gene: NA; abundance: NA; v_gene: TRBV5-1; j_gene: TRBJ2-1; CDR3aa: CASSLPSAANEQFF; CDR3nt: TGCGCCAGCAGCTTGCCCTCAGCCGCAAATGAGCAGTTCTTC
d_gene: NA; abundance: once; v_gene: TRBV6-1; j_gene: TRBJ2-5; CDR3aa: CASTLTDSNEQYF; CDR3nt: TGTGCCAGCACCCTTACGGACAGCAATGAGCAGTACTTC
d_gene: NA; abundance: NA; v_gene: TRBV20-1; j_gene: TRBJ2-3; CDR3aa: CSARDILTAHYSSDTQYF; CDR3nt: TGCAGTGCTAGAGATATTCTTACAGCCCACTATAGCAGTGATACGCAGTATTTT
d_gene: NA; abundance: few; v_gene: TRBV27; j_gene: TRBJ1-2; CDR3aa: CASSMTAWGNYGYTF; CDR3nt: TGTGCCAGCAGTATGACAGCCTGGGGGAACTATGGCTACACCTTC
d_gene: TRBD1; abundance: NA; v_gene: TRBV5-1; j_gene: TRBJ1-2; CDR3aa: CASSFPTGETNYGYTF; CDR3nt: TGCGCCAGCAGCTTCCCGACAGGGGAAACTAACTATGGCTACACCTTC
d_gene: NA; abundance: few; v_gene: TRBV28; j_gene: TRBJ2-3; CDR3aa: CASSLSPYPPYF; CDR3nt: TGTGCCAGCAGTTTAAGCCCTTATCCTCCGTATTTT
d_gene: NA; abundance: NA; v_gene: TRBV3-1; j_gene: TRBJ1-4; CDR3aa: CASSKRGSNNEKLFF; CDR3nt: TGTGCCAGCAGCAAAAGGGGGAGTAATAATGAAAAACTGTTTTTT
d_gene: TRBD1; abundance: NA; v_gene: TRBV10-3; j_gene: TRBJ2-3; CDR3aa: CAIRSQTGGVGTDTQYF; CDR3nt: TGTGCCATCAGATCCCAGACAGGGGGCGTTGGCACAGATACGCAGTATTTT
d_gene: NA; abundance: NA; v_gene: TRBV6-2/TRBV6-3; j_gene: TRBJ1-2; CDR3aa: CASRQNVGMLSYGYTF; CDR3nt: TGTGCCAGCAGACAAAACGTCGGGATGTTATCCTATGGCTACACCTTC
d_gene: TRBD1; abundance: NA; v_gene: TRBV4-3; j_gene: TRBJ1-6; CDR3aa: CASSRRDRADSPLHF; CDR3nt: TGCGCCAGCAGCCGCCGGGACAGGGCTGACTCACCCCTCCACTTT
d_gene: TRBD2; abundance: NA; v_gene: TRBV2; j_gene: TRBJ2-2; CDR3aa: CASSVPVSGAVNTGELFF; CDR3nt: TGTGCCAGCAGTGTCCCGGTTAGCGGGGCAGTGAACACCGGGGAGCTGTTTTTT
d_gene: NA; abundance: NA; v_gene: TRBV6-6; j_gene: TRBJ2-1; CDR3aa: CASSYRTAYNEQFF; CDR3nt: TGTGCCAGCAGTTACCGAACGGCCTACAATGAGCAGTTCTTC
d_gene: TRBD2; abundance: NA; v_gene: TRBV7-9; j_gene: TRBJ2-3; CDR3aa: CAGSRISGGPQYF; CDR3nt: TGTGCCGGCAGTCGAATTAGCGGGGGGCCGCAGTATTTT